A selection of T cell receptor beta chains follows, all from one sample in a study of cytomegalovirus exposure and HLA in healthy donors. Method: immunoSEQ multiplex PCR; TCRdb's copy keeps in-frame clones and lacks some. The sample yields fewer than 350,000 clones, 70% to 90% seen once. The sequencing input was PBMCs. Receptor source: a woman younger than 35 in good health and CMV-seronegative. Each CDR3 is given with its conserved first and last residue. Each record gives: J gene, D gene, V gene, clone size, CDR3 DNA, CDR3 protein. A D gene is named only where the DNA matches it firmly. Size tells how often a clone was seen (once, few, many) or the class of an expanded clone, and some rows leave it out.

TRBJ2-3 TRBD2 TRBV30 . TGTGCCTGGGGGGGGGAACTCCACACAGATACGCAGTATTTT CAWGGELHTDTQYF
TRBJ1-4 . TRBV4-1 . TGCGCCAGCAGCCAAGAAGTGAACTCCGGGGAAAAACTGTTTTTT CASSQEVNSGEKLFF
TRBJ2-5 TRBD2 TRBV5-1 . TGCGCCAGCAGCTCGGGGGGGGTTGAGACCCAGTACTTC CASSSGGVETQYF
TRBJ2-5 . TRBV5-6 . TGTGCCAGCAGCGCCCGGACAGATTTTGGGCAGACCCAGTACTTC CASSARTDFGQTQYF
TRBJ1-4 . TRBV5-1 . TGCGCCAGCAGCTTGGCCCAGAATGAAAAACTGTTTTTT CASSLAQNEKLFF
TRBJ2-1 TRBD1 TRBV23-1 few TGCGCCGGCACAGGGGGGAATGAGCAGTTCTTC CAGTGGNEQFF
TRBJ1-3 . TRBV9 . TGTGCCAGCAGCGTAGGCTCTAGTATCTCCGGAAACACCGTATATTTT CASSVGSSISGNTVYF
TRBJ1-2 TRBD1 TRBV29-1 . TGCAGCATAGGGACAGCAGACCAACCCAACTATGGCTACACCTTC CSIGTADQPNYGYTF
TRBJ1-3 TRBD1 TRBV2 . TGTGCCAGCAGCGACAGGGGGTCCTCTGGAAACACCATATATTTT CASSDRGSSGNTIYF
TRBJ1-6 . TRBV2 . TGTGCCAGCAGTGAGGAACAGGCACCCCTCCACTTT CASSEEQAPLHF
TRBJ1-1 . TRBV29-1 . TGCAGCGTGGGGGGAATGAACACTGAAGCTTTCTTT CSVGGMNTEAFF